This T cell receptor (beta chain) was documented in a study of OX40 agonist ivuxolimab in advanced cancers. Across the study: In this cohort, patients received ivuxolimab, an agonistic anti-OX40 (CD134) antibody. All patients had ivuxolimab intravenously every 2 weeks at 0.01 to 10 mg/kg. From roughly 23 to 85 years was the age range, with a mean of approximately 63 years, and roughly 80% were male. Points from the study as a whole: The authors did not determine the antigen specificity of the expanded peripheral T cells.

Some clones are missing from TCRdb's copy, which holds only in-frame ones; the method was immunoSEQ multiplex PCR. Among 41,000 or so clones listed, around 87% were seen once. In the case of this clone: Its specificity is unknown.

The sequence was collected from an adult with an advanced solid tumor such as melanoma, head and neck, liver or kidney cancer. This sample comprised CD4+ or CD8+ T cells sorted from blood, obtained in a trial of the OX40 agonist ivuxolimab.

Written as DNA, the CDR3 is TGTGCCAGCTCACCAGTCGGACAGGCTAACTATGGCTACACCTTC. It specifies CASSPVGQANYGYTF. The V call is TRBV18, the J call TRBJ1-2; 7 bases agree with TRBD1. With 2 bases clipped from V and 0 bases from J, the junction kept 3 bases outside the gene matches. Per the germline V gene, CDR1 is KGHSH and CDR2 is LQKENI. The CDR3 spans 15 residues.